This TCR beta chain is from a study of cytomegalovirus exposure and HLA in healthy donors. Study-level background: The roughly 110 validation repertoires were produced on the same platform as the 650 to 800 repertoires of the first cohort. This was reported in a later analysis.

This clone was detected only once. The antigen remains unidentified. General study results and limits: Among TCR sequences, most were rare, though some public TCRs appeared in many donors. That first-cohort TCR clusters tended to co-occur in the approximately 110 validation repertoires was found in a later analysis.

Per germline, CDR1 SGHVS and CDR2 FQNEAQ. The CDR3 totals 15 residues. Trimming left V 0 bases short and J 7 bases short, with 13 bases between. Produced via immunoSEQ multiplex PCR; TCRdb's table is partial and in-frame only. The sample consists of some 130,000 clones, just under 85% of them appearing once. What was sequenced was PBMCs. The V gene is TRBV7-8, the J gene TRBJ1-5; D is possibly TRBD1 (6 bases). The TCR originated in a woman aged 30 to 39 in good health and CMV-seronegative. The CDR3, as DNA: TGTGCCAGCAGCTTAGCTGGGGGGGCACACCAGCCCCAGCATTTT. This codes for CASSLAGGAHQPQHF. Full variable domain (missing parts from reference TRBV7-8 and TRBJ1-5): GAGVSQSPRYKVAKRGQDVALRCDPISGHVSLFWYQQALGQGPEFLTYFQNEAQLDKSGLPSDRFFAERPEGSVSTLKIQRTQQEDSAVYLCASSLAGGAHQPQHFGDGTRLSIL.